The entry that follows covers one T cell receptor beta chain sequence. What it recognizes is unknown. TCRdb reanalysed the 5' RACE reads using MiXCR and keeps one entry per CDR3 protein. The sample holds fewer than 250,000 distinct CDR3 sequences, 18% seen once. This CDR3 is 15 amino acids long. Unmatched junction bases numbered 1, after V lost 1 base and J lost 4 bases. Germline V gives CDR1 SEHNR, CDR2 FQNEAQ (reference sequence). The data stem from a study of CD8 T cells in ankylosing spondylitis. Study observations and caveats: What seemed typical of ankylosing spondylitis blood was a TCR beta motif built from 7 or 8 highly homologous variants.

The chain uses TRBV7-9 and TRBJ2-4; 10 bases fit TRBD1. This TCR was recovered from a male donor with ankylosing spondylitis. Sequencing used blood, either unsorted or a sorted T cell fraction (not recorded which). CDR3 protein: CASSLGGQGKNIQYF. The CDR3 coding sequence is TGTGCCAGCAGCTTAGGGGGACAGGGGAAAAACATTCAGTACTTC.